Each of the 24 T cell receptor beta chains below was sequenced from the same sample in a study of T cell responses to AZD1222 COVID-19 vaccine. TCRdb's copy holds only in-frame clones and misses some; the assay was immunoSEQ multiplex PCR. The table has fewer than 150,000 clones, 92% seen once. Here the sequenced sample was peripheral blood, taken 28 days after the second AZD1222 dose. Source of these receptors: an adult who received the AZD1222 COVID-19 vaccine.

V usage is TRBV10-2 and J usage is TRBJ1-6; perhaps TRBD1 as D (5 bases). CDR1 and CDR2 (germline): WSHSY, SAAADI. Trimming shortened V by 10 bases and J by 2 bases, and 9 bases separated the two germline ends. The CDR3 contains 13 residues. The CDR3 coding sequence is TGCGCCACCGGGACGGCCTATAATTCACCCCTCCACTTT. Translating gives CATGTAYNSPLHF.

This clone has only one observation. V usage is TRBV2 and J usage is TRBJ1-5; the match to TRBD1 covers 7 bases. The germline V gene encodes CDR1 SNHLY and CDR2 FYNNEI. With 5 bases clipped from V and 3 bases from J, the junction kept 4 bases outside the gene matches. The CDR3 is 14 residues long. The CDR3 DNA reads TGTGCCAGCAGTCCGACAGGGTTCAATCAGCCCCAGCATTTT. It encodes CASSPTGFNQPQHF.

The count of this clone is one. The chain employs TRBV7-6 and TRBJ2-7; possible D gene TRBD2, 7 bases. V gave up 1 base and J gave up 7 bases, with 11 bases separating them. CDR3 length: 13 residues. Germline CDR1 and CDR2: SGHVS and FNYEAQ. The DNA for the CDR3 is TGTGCCAGCAGCTTAGGGGGGAGGGGGGAGCAGTACTTC. Translated: CASSLGGRGEQYF.

The chain couples TRBV19 to TRBJ1-2; D gene uncertain. The V gene's germline CDR1 is LNHDA and CDR2 SQIVND (reference sequence). Trimming took off 3 bases at V and 1 base at J, with 18 bases between the two ends. The CDR3 runs 17 residues. The CDR3 spells CASSIRAVKRSNYGYTF. For the CDR3, the DNA is TGTGCCAGTAGTATTAGGGCGGTGAAACGGAGTAACTATGGCTACACCTTC.

V gene TRBV7-2 combines with J gene TRBJ1-6; perhaps TRBD1 as D (6 bases). Germline-derived CDR1 and CDR2 are SGHTA and FQGNSA. The CDR3 consists of 15 residues. The V end was cut by 0 bases, the J end by 10 bases, with 13 bases between. The DNA for the CDR3 is TGTGCCAGCAGCTTAGCGCGACAGGCAAACTCACCCCTCCACTTT. Its translation is CASSLARQANSPLHF.

CDR3 sequence: CASSIEGVSNQPQHF. As DNA, the CDR3 is TGTGCCAGTAGTATAGAGGGGGTTAGCAATCAGCCCCAGCATTTT. The chain is built from TRBV19 and TRBJ1-5, with a weak D call TRBD1 (5 bases). Germline-derived CDR1 and CDR2 are LNHDA and SQIVND (reference sequence). V was pared by 0 bases and J by 0 bases, with 6 bases between. This CDR3 spans 15 amino acids.

CDR3 in DNA: TGCGCCAGCAGTGAGGACAGGGCCTACTTTAACACTGAAGCTTTCTTT. Its translation is CASSEDRAYFNTEAFF. The rearrangement joins TRBV10-1 to TRBJ1-1; TRBD1 aligns across 7 bases. CDR3 length: 16 residues. The trim removed 2 bases at V and 2 bases at J, leaving 8 bases unmatched. CDR1 is WNHNN and CDR2 is SYGVQD in the germline V gene (reference sequence).

The chain employs TRBV3-1 (or the pseudogene TRBV3-2) and TRBJ2-2; TRBD2 agrees at 11 bases. The CDR3 loop spans 17 amino acids. Losses at the gene ends were 3 bases for V and 4 bases for J; bases not matched to a gene: 7. Germline V lookup: CDR1 LGHDT, CDR2 YNNKEL (reference sequence). The CDR3 DNA reads TGTGCCAGCAGCCAGGGTCGACTAGCGGGATTCACCGGGGAGCTGTTTTTT. This sequence encodes CASSQGRLAGFTGELFF.

This sequence joins TRBV28 and TRBJ2-7; D is ambiguous. The CDR3 covers 13 residues. Between the trimmed V and J ends, which lost 5 bases and 2 bases, there was a span of 10 bases. Germline loops: CDR1 MDHEN, CDR2 SYDVKM. In nucleotides, the CDR3 is TGTGCCAGCAGTCCCCATATGACCTACGAGCAGTACTTC. It is translated as CASSPHMTYEQYF.

The CDR3 here is CASSLLQGPYNEQFF. In nucleotides, the CDR3 is TGTGCCAGCAGCTTGCTGCAGGGCCCCTACAATGAGCAGTTCTTC. J is TRBJ2-1 and V is TRBV7-9; D may be TRBD1 (5 bases). V was trimmed by 3 bases and J by 2 bases, leaving 11 bases between them. From germline, CDR1 is SEHNR and CDR2 FQNEAQ (reference sequence). This CDR3 comprises 15 residues. The complete variable domain, with remaining parts taken from reference TRBV7-9 and TRBJ2-1, reads DTGVSQNPRHKITKRGQNVTFRCDPISEHNRLYWYRQTLGQGPEFLTYFQNEAQLEKSRLLSDRFSAERPKGSFSTLEIQRTEQGDSAMYLCASSLLQGPYNEQFFGPGTRLTVL.

The V gene is TRBV11-2, the J gene TRBJ2-5; a possible D gene is TRBD1 (6 bases). The germline V gene has CDR1 SGHAT and CDR2 FQNNGV. There are 15 residues in the CDR3. V lost 5 bases and J 0 bases, leaving 13 bases between the germline ends. Written as DNA, the CDR3 is TGTGCCAGCAGCCTCGTCCAGGGGTACCAAGAGACCCAGTACTTC. Amino acids: CASSLVQGYQETQYF. Filled out from reference TRBV11-2 and TRBJ2-5, the complete variable domain reads EAGVAQSPRYKIIEKRQSVAFWCNPISGHATLYWYQQILGQGPKLLIQFQNNGVVDDSQLPKDRFSAERLKGVDSTLKIQPAKLEDSAVYLCASSLVQGYQETQYFGPGTRLLVL.

The rearrangement joins TRBV6-5 to TRBJ1-5; the match to TRBD1 covers 7 bases. With V trimmed by 5 bases and J by 1 base, 2 bases remained unmatched. The CDR3 consists of 14 residues. The V gene's germline CDR1 is MNHEY and CDR2 SVGAGI. The CDR3 loop is CASSTGESNQPQHF. CDR3 coding DNA: TGTGCCAGCAGTACAGGGGAAAGCAATCAGCCCCAGCATTTT.

The rearrangement joins TRBV5-6 to TRBJ2-7; D not certain. The CDR3 has 14 amino acids. From germline, CDR1 is SGHDT and CDR2 YYEEEE. V was cut by 4 bases and J by 3 bases, with 14 bases left in between. This CDR3 reads CASSPMNEVYEQYF. In DNA, the CDR3 is TGTGCCAGCAGCCCTATGAACGAAGTCTACGAGCAGTACTTC.

The V gene is TRBV11-2, the J gene TRBJ2-1; 9 bases line up with TRBD2. Germline CDR1 and CDR2: SGHAT and FQNNGV. Trimming at V came to 4 bases and at J to 3 bases, leaving 7 bases not matched to a gene. CDR3 length equals 16 residues. CDR3 protein: CASSSKRGDIYNEQFF. The CDR3 DNA reads TGTGCCAGCAGCTCGAAGCGGGGGGACATCTACAATGAGCAGTTCTTC. Complete variable domain (other parts from reference TRBV11-2 and TRBJ2-1): EAGVAQSPRYKIIEKRQSVAFWCNPISGHATLYWYQQILGQGPKLLIQFQNNGVVDDSQLPKDRFSAERLKGVDSTLKIQPAKLEDSAVYLCASSSKRGDIYNEQFFGPGTRLTVL.

The V and J genes are TRBV19 and TRBJ2-7; TRBD1 might be the D (6 bases). The CDR3 contains 13 residues. The germline V gene encodes CDR1 LNHDA and CDR2 SQIVND (reference sequence). The V end was cut by 10 bases, the J end by 7 bases, with 20 bases between. The CDR3 protein is CATNQGSASEQYF. CDR3 sequence (DNA): TGTGCCACAAATCAGGGGTCCGCGTCGGAGCAGTACTTC.

The rearrangement uses TRBV6-5 and TRBJ2-7; 12 bases are shared with TRBD1. Germline assignment: CDR1 MNHEY and CDR2 SVGAGI. This CDR3 is built from 14 residues. The V segment lost 6 bases and the J segment 6 bases; nucleotides outside the gene matches: 6. The CDR3 DNA follows: TGTGCCAGCAGGGGACAGGGGGCCCTTATCGAGCAGTACTTC. This gives the protein CASRGQGALIEQYF.

The chain joins TRBV28 to TRBJ1-1; 8 bases line up with TRBD1. This CDR3 spans 17 amino acids. Per the germline V gene, CDR1 is MDHEN and CDR2 is SYDVKM. V lost 8 bases, J lost 1 base, and 15 bases stayed unmatched. The CDR3 here is CASLPGGAPPTNTEAFF. The CDR3 coding sequence is TGTGCCAGCCTCCCAGGGGGCGCCCCCCCCACGAACACTGAAGCTTTCTTT.

V gene TRBV10-3 combines with J gene TRBJ2-5; D remains unclear. The CDR3 spans 15 residues. Trimming took 4 bases from V and 2 from J, leaving 14 bases between them. Germline values: CDR1 ENHRY, CDR2 SYGVKD. The CDR3 spells CAISGWPTDQETQYF. DNA for the CDR3: TGTGCCATCAGTGGGTGGCCGACCGATCAAGAGACCCAGTACTTC.

The rearrangement joins TRBV6-5 to TRBJ1-2; no definite D call. Trimming cost V 2 bases and J 2 bases, with 9 bases left between them. The germline CDR1 and CDR2 sequences are MNHEY and SVGAGI. The CDR3 runs 14 residues. DNA for the CDR3: TGTGCCAGCAGTTACACAGACGAGAACTATGGCTACACCTTC. Amino acid sequence: CASSYTDENYGYTF.

The V gene is TRBV5-5, the J gene TRBJ1-1; 10 bases map to TRBD1. Trimming at V came to 6 bases and at J to 6 bases, leaving 8 bases not matched to a gene. Germline CDR1 is SGHKS and CDR2 is YYEKEE (reference sequence). CDR3 length equals 14 residues. The CDR3 region has the DNA TGTGCCAGCAACCCGACAGGGGGCCCACCTGAAGCTTTCTTT. This sequence encodes CASNPTGGPPEAFF. Complete variable domain (other parts from reference TRBV5-5 and TRBJ1-1): DAGVTQSPTHLIKTRGQQVTLRCSPISGHKSVSWYQQVLGQGPQFIFQYYEKEERGRGNFPDRFSARQFPNYSSELNVNALLLGDSALYLCASNPTGGPPEAFFGQGTRLTVV.

The rearrangement joins TRBV7-2 to TRBJ2-3; 11 nucleotides match TRBD2. V dropped 1 base and J dropped 6; count of bases not matched to a gene: 3. Germline V gene sequence: CDR1 SGHTA, CDR2 FQGNSA. There are 15 residues in the CDR3. The CDR3 DNA is TGTGCCAGCAGCTTAGGTAGCGGGGGGGCTGATACGCAGTATTTT. It encodes CASSLGSGGADTQYF. The entire variable domain, with the rest obtained from reference TRBV7-2 and TRBJ2-3, is as follows: GAGVSQSPSNKVTEKGKDVELRCDPISGHTALYWYRQSLGQGLEFLIYFQGNSAPDKSGLPSDRFSAERTGGSVSTLTIQRTQQEDSAVYLCASSLGSGGADTQYFGPGTRLTVL.

This clone was detected once. V is TRBV7-2 and J is TRBJ2-5; 7 positions match TRBD2. CDR3 length: 15 amino acids. Germline V CDR1 and CDR2: SGHTA, FQGNSA. The V segment lost 3 bases and the J segment 5 bases; nucleotides outside the gene matches: 9. The CDR3 region has the DNA TGTGCCAGCAGCTTGGAGCGGGGAGTAAGGGAGACCCAGTACTTC. Its translation: CASSLERGVRETQYF.

This chain connects TRBV12-3 or TRBV12-4 to TRBJ1-5; 7 nucleotides align to TRBD1. The V and J ends lost 6 bases and 4 bases, in that order; junction bases with no gene match: 3. The CDR3 has 13 amino acids. The CDR3 reads CASRSTGNQPQHF. CDR3 coding DNA: TGTGCCAGCAGATCGACAGGGAATCAGCCCCAGCATTTT.

In its sample, this clone was seen once. The chain uses TRBV10-3 and TRBJ2-7, with D perhaps being TRBD1 or TRBD2 (5 bases each). CDR3 length: 14 residues. V lost 0 bases to trimming and J lost 2 bases, with 8 bases between them. Germline-derived CDR1 and CDR2 are ENHRY and SYGVKD. The CDR3, as DNA: TGTGCCATCAGTGAGTCGGGGACCACCTACGAGCAGTACTTC. It specifies CAISESGTTYEQYF.